This T cell receptor beta chain was identified during a study of CD8 T cells in ankylosing spondylitis. The study, taken as a whole, reports: What seemed typical of ankylosing spondylitis blood was a TCR beta motif built from eight highly homologous variants. Reports say disease-linked clones showed up significantly more in matched ankylosing spondylitis synovial fluid.

With 6 bases clipped from V and 4 bases from J, the junction kept 11 bases outside the gene matches. This CDR3 is built from 15 residues. CDR1 is DFQATT and CDR2 is SNEGSKA in the germline V gene (reference sequence). In this sample, this clonotype turned up a few times. Antigen specificity is unknown. Using quantitative 5'-RACE with molecular barcodes, the authors made TCR beta libraries. TCRdb called the 5' RACE reads again in MiXCR, with one record for every CDR3 protein. This sample has roughly 350,000 distinct CDR3 sequences, with around 7.6% found just once. This TCR was sampled from a male donor with ankylosing spondylitis. The sequenced sample consisted of blood, either unsorted or a sorted T cell fraction (not recorded which). This rearrangement joins TRBV20-1 to TRBJ2-5; 10 nucleotides align to TRBD2. The CDR3 DNA sequence: TGCAGTGCGAGATACAGCGGGAGGGCCAGAGAGACCCAGTACTTC. This encodes CSARYSGRARETQYF.